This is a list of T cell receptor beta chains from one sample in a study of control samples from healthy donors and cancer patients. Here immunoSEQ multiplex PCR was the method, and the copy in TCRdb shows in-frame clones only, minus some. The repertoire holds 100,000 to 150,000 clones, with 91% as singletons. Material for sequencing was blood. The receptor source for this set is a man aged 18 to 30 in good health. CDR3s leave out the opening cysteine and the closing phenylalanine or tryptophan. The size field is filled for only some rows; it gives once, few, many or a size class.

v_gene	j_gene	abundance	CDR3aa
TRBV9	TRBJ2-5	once	ASSVDAGVGETQY
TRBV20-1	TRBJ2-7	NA	SARYPNEQY
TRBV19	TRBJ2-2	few	ASSSRRTGYGGELF
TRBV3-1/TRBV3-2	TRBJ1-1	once	ASSQDDTTEAF
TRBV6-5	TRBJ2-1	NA	ASSYTPPGTYNEQF
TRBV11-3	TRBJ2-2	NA	ASSLDHGELF
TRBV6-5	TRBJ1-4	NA	ASRPGGAANEKLF
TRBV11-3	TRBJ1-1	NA	ASSSRANTEAF
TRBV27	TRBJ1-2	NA	ASSLYQGSHYGYT
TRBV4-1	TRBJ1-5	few	ASSQGLQHNQPQH
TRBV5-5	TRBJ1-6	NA	ASSSGQGESYNSPLH
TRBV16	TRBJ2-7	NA	ASSQFRGQAYEQY
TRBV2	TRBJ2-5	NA	ASRIAGYQETQY
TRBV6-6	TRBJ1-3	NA	ASSQYRGIDGNTIY
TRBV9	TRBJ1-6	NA	ASSVASSSYNSPLH
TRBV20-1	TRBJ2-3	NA	SARNTDTQY
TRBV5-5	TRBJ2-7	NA	ASSSNYYEQY
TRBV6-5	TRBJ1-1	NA	ASSIRDNTEAF
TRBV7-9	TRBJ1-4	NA	ASSLATGRNANEKLF
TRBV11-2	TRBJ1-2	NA	ASRLSSSYNYGYT
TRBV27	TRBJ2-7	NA	ATSPGGLYEQY
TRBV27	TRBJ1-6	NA	ASSRPNSPLH
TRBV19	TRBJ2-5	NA	ASRGTGRETQY
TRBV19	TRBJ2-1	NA	ASSIRGGFFNEQF
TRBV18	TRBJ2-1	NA	ASSPFGGLTYNEQF
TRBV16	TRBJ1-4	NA	ASSQWSGENEKLF
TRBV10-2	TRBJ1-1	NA	ASIKSGAFRNTEAF
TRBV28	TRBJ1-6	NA	ASSPGGNSPLH
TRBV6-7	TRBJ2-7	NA	ASTNRVTYEQY
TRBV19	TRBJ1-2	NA	ASSIWQGGYGYT
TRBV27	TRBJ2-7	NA	ASSSPPSGEQY
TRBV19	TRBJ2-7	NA	ASSKGFAYEQY
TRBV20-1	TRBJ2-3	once	SASLDTQY
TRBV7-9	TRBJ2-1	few	ASSLGTSGGIDEQF
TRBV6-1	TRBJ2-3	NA	ASSELGGTTDTQY
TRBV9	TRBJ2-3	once	ASSVGNSGRTDTQY
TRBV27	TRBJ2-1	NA	ASRRTSGGAGYNEQF
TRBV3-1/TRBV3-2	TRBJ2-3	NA	ASSRLAGVTDTQY
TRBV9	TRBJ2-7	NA	VQRQGRSRDYEQY
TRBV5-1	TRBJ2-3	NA	ASSWGLAGGPSTDTQY